The 17 T cell receptor beta chains in this list originate from one sample, sequenced in a study of cytomegalovirus exposure and HLA in healthy donors. Researchers ran the PCR with 60 Vbeta and 13 Jbeta primers. The data were produced by immunoSEQ multiplex PCR, yet TCRdb's version contains in-frame clones alone and is incomplete. In total, the table holds 130,000 or so clones. The sample comprised PBMCs. The receptors come from a young man in good health and CMV-seronegative.

The rearrangement uses TRBV4-3 and TRBJ1-4; D unresolved. CDR1 and CDR2 (germline): LGHNA, YSLEER. V was pared by 0 bases and J by 7 bases, with 12 bases between. The CDR3 covers 15 residues. CDR3 DNA sequence: TGCGCCAGCAGCCAAGATTTACGAGTTTTTGAAAAACTGTTTTTT. Protein product: CASSQDLRVFEKLFF.

This sequence joins TRBV14 and TRBJ2-7; the D gene is possibly TRBD1 (5 bases). This CDR3 has 13 residues. Germline values: CDR1 SGHDN, CDR2 FVKESK. The V end was cut by 3 bases, the J end by 4 bases, with 10 bases between. The CDR3 sequence: CASSQDTEYEQYF. The CDR3 DNA is TGTGCCAGCAGCCAGGACACTGAATACGAGCAGTACTTC.

V gene TRBV7-9 combines with J gene TRBJ2-5; the D gene is possibly TRBD2 (6 bases). Germline values: CDR1 SEHNR, CDR2 FQNEAQ (reference sequence). This CDR3 is 16 amino acids long. Between the trimmed V and J ends, which lost 4 bases and 5 bases, there was a span of 20 bases. The DNA for the CDR3 is TGTGCCAGCAGCTCTCCTCCTAGGGCGGGGTTGGAGACCCAGTACTTC. Translating it yields CASSSPPRAGLETQYF.

V is TRBV6-6 and J is TRBJ2-1, with 8 bases aligning to TRBD1. The V and J ends lost 5 bases and 4 bases, in that order; junction bases with no gene match: 4. From germline, CDR1 is MNHNY and CDR2 SVGAGI (reference sequence). This CDR3 is built from 14 residues. Here the CDR3 reads CASSADRGYNEQFF. In nucleotides, the CDR3 is TGTGCCAGCAGTGCCGACAGGGGATACAATGAGCAGTTCTTC.

The gene calls are TRBV5-1 and TRBJ2-1; TRBD2 matches at 11 bases. J gave up 4 bases and V 4 bases, and 19 bases lay outside the gene matches. The germline V gene encodes CDR1 SGHRS and CDR2 YFSETQ. This CDR3 is 20 amino acids long. The CDR3 loop reads CASSATGTSGFKGDYNEQFF. The CDR3 DNA sequence: TGCGCCAGCAGCGCAACCGGGACTAGCGGCTTTAAAGGGGATTACAATGAGCAGTTCTTC. The complete variable domain, with remaining parts taken from reference TRBV5-1 and TRBJ2-1, reads KAGVTQTPRYLIKTRGQQVTLSCSPISGHRSVSWYQQTPGQGLQFLFEYFSETQRNKGNFPGRFSGRQFSNSRSEMNVSTLELGDSALYLCASSATGTSGFKGDYNEQFFGPGTRLTVL.

The chain is built from TRBV12-2 and TRBJ2-7; TRBD1 was called by the table and not checked on the DNA. TRBV12-2 is noted as a pseudogene. The CDR3 length is 17 residues. The CDR3 spells CASRLGQTGTFNHEQYF. The CDR3 nucleotides are TGTGCAAGTCGCTTAGGGCAGACAGGGACCTTTAACCACGAGCAGTACTTC.

The CDR3 region has the DNA TGTGCCAGTCGGACAGGGGCTAACACTGAAGCTTTCTTT. Residues: CASRTGANTEAFF. The chain recombines TRBV19 with TRBJ1-1, with TRBD1 matching over 9 bases. The germline CDR1 and CDR2 sequences are LNHDA and SQIVND (reference sequence). The CDR3 totals 13 residues. V lost 8 bases, J lost 2 bases, and 3 bases stayed unmatched.

The chain links TRBV6-1 to TRBJ1-1; D ambiguous. The length of the CDR3 is 15 residues. Trimming removed 1 base at V and 1 base at J, with 10 bases between. CDR1 and CDR2 (germline): MNHNS, SASEGT. The CDR3 coding sequence is TGTGCCAGCAGTGAAGGACACTTCAGGAACACTGAAGCTTTCTTT. It yields the protein CASSEGHFRNTEAFF.

The J gene is TRBJ1-3, the V gene TRBV25-1; D remains ambiguous. Per the germline V gene, CDR1 is MGHDK and CDR2 is SYGVNS. V dropped 5 bases and J dropped 0 bases, with 2 bases sitting between them. The CDR3 contains 12 residues. The CDR3 reads CASSYSGNTIYF. For the CDR3, the DNA is TGTGCCAGCAGTTACTCTGGAAACACCATATATTTT.

The chain employs TRBV7-9 and TRBJ1-5; D perhaps matches TRBD1 (6 bases). There are 14 residues in the CDR3. Deletions cut 7 bases from V and 2 bases from J, with 12 bases between. The germline gives CDR1 SEHNR, CDR2 FQNEAQ (reference sequence). The CDR3 DNA follows: TGTGCCAGCAATGAGGGGGGGGGCAATCAGCCCCAGCATTTT. Translation: CASNEGGGNQPQHF. Supplemented by reference TRBV7-9 and TRBJ1-5, the full variable domain reads DTGVSQNPRHKITKRGQNVTFRCDPISEHNRLYWYRQTLGQGPEFLTYFQNEAQLEKSRLLSDRFSAERPKGSFSTLEIQRTEQGDSAMYLCASNEGGGNQPQHFGDGTRLSIL.

The chain links TRBV28 to TRBJ2-7; 10 bases match TRBD1. This CDR3 comprises 15 residues. V trimming: 5 bases; J trimming: 3 bases; junction bases outside the gene matches: 7. Germline V gene data show CDR1 as MDHEN and CDR2 as SYDVKM. The CDR3 nucleotides read TGTGCCAGCAGTACTCCCGGGACAGGGGACTACGAGCAGTACTTC. As protein: CASSTPGTGDYEQYF.

The V call is TRBV19, the J call TRBJ2-5; possibly TRBD1 for D (6 bases). Germline V gene lookup returns CDR1 LNHDA and CDR2 SQIVND (reference sequence). The CDR3 has 15 amino acids. Trimming took off 4 bases at V and 5 bases at J, with 17 bases between the two ends. CDR3 sequence reads: CASSSRQANKETQYF. CDR3 DNA: TGTGCCAGTAGTAGCAGACAGGCAAATAAGGAGACCCAGTACTTC. Variable domain in full (rest from reference TRBV19 and TRBJ2-5): DGGITQSPKYLFRKEGQNVTLSCEQNLNHDAMYWYRQDPGQGLRLIYYSQIVNDFQKGDIAEGYSVSREKKESFPLTVTSAQKNPTAFYLCASSSRQANKETQYFGPGTRLLVL.

In DNA form, the CDR3 reads TGTGCCAGCAGTTTAGACAGTCCTAGCACAGATACGCAGTATTTT. This encodes CASSLDSPSTDTQYF. The chain combines TRBV6-5 with TRBJ2-3; a possible D gene is TRBD1 (5 bases). Germline CDR1 is MNHEY and CDR2 is SVGAGI. Trimming took 4 bases from V and 0 from J, leaving 11 bases between them. The CDR3 covers 15 residues.

The chain combines TRBV11-1 with TRBJ2-7; 10 positions match TRBD1. Germline assignment: CDR1 SGHAT and CDR2 FQDESV (reference sequence). This CDR3 comprises 14 residues. The junction had 7 bases not matched to a gene; V was cut back by 7 bases and J by 4 bases. The CDR3 loop reads CASTRGDRGYEQYF. The CDR3, as DNA: TGTGCCAGCACCCGGGGGGACAGGGGATACGAGCAGTACTTC.

V gene TRBV5-4 combines with J gene TRBJ2-7, with D maybe TRBD1 (5 bases). CDR3 length: 15 amino acids. The V end was cut by 1 base, the J end by 5 bases, with 16 bases between. Germline V gene sequence: CDR1 SGHNT, CDR2 YYREEE (reference sequence). This chain's CDR3 is CASSLPQGSGDEQYF. CDR3 sequence (DNA): TGTGCCAGCAGCTTGCCCCAGGGATCAGGTGACGAGCAGTACTTC.

The V and J genes are TRBV9 and TRBJ2-4; no reliable D call. From germline, CDR1 is SGDLS and CDR2 YYNGEE. The CDR3 has 16 residues. Trimming removed 5 bases at V and 3 bases at J, with 18 bases between. In DNA, the CDR3 is TGTGCCAGCAGTGCTAACGACGGGTGGGTCAAAAACATTCAGTACTTC. Encoded protein: CASSANDGWVKNIQYF.

The chain joins TRBV15 to TRBJ1-6; 8 bases fit TRBD1. CDR3 length: 14 amino acids. V lost 4 bases to trimming and J lost 10 bases; unmatched junction nucleotides: 6. Germline V gene sequence: CDR1 LNHNV, CDR2 YYDKDF (reference sequence). CDR3 amino acids: CATSNGQGGSPLHF. The CDR3 nucleotides read TGTGCCACCAGCAATGGACAGGGAGGATCACCCCTCCACTTT.